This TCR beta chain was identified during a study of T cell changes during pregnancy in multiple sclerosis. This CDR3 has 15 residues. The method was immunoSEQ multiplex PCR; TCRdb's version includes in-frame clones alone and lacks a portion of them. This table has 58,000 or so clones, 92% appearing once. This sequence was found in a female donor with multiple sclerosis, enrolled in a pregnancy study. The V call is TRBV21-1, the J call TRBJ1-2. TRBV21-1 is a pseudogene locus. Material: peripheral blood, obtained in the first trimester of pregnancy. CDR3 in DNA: TGTGCCAGCAGCAAAGATAGTGGGGGGGGTGATGGCTACACCTTC. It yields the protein CASSKDSGGGDGYTF.